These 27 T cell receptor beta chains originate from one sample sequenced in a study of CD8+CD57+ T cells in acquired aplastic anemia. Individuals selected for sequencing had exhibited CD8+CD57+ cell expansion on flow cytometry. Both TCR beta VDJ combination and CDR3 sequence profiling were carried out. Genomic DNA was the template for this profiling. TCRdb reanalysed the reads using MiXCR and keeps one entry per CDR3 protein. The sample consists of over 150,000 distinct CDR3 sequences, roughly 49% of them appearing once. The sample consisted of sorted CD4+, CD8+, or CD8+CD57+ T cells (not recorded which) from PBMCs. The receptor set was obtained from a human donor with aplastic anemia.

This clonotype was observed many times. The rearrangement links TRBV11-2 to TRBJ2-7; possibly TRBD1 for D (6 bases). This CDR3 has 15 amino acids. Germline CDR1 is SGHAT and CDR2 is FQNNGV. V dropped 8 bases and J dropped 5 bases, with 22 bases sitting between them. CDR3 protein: CASSPGTGNRHEQYF. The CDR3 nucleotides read TGTGCCAGCTCCCCCGGAACAGGGAATAGGCACGAGCAGTACTTC.

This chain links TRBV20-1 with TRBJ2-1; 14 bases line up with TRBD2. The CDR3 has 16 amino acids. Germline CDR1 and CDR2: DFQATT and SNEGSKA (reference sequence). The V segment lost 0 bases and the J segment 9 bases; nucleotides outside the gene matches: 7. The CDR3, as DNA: TGCAGTGCTAGAGAAGGTAGACTAGCGGGAGGGGGTGAGCAGTTCTTC. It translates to CSAREGRLAGGGEQFF.

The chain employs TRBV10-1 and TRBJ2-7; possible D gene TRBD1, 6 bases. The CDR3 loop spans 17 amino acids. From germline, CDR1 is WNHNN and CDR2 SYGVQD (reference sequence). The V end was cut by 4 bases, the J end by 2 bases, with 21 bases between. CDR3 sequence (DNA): TGCGCCAGCAGTGGGGTGACCCGGGACACCTATACCTACGAGCAGTACTTC. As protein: CASSGVTRDTYTYEQYF.

CDR3 residues: CASRLLTGNTIYF. DNA of the CDR3: TGTGCCAGCAGGTTGCTCACCGGAAACACCATATATTTT. The rearrangement joins TRBV7-9 to TRBJ1-3, with D unclear. V was pared by 6 bases and J by 4 bases, with 10 bases between. Germline-derived CDR1 and CDR2 are SEHNR and FQNEAQ (reference sequence). The CDR3 covers 13 residues.

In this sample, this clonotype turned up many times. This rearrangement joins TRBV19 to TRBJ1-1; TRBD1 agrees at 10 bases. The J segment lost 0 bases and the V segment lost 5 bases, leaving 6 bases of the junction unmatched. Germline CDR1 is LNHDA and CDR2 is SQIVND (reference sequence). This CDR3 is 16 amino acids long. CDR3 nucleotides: TGTGCCAGTAGTCAATGGACAGGGGGATTGAACACTGAAGCTTTCTTT. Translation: CASSQWTGGLNTEAFF. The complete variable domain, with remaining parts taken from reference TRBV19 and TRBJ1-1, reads DGGITQSPKYLFRKEGQNVTLSCEQNLNHDAMYWYRQDPGQGLRLIYYSQIVNDFQKGDIAEGYSVSREKKESFPLTVTSAQKNPTAFYLCASSQWTGGLNTEAFFGQGTRLTVV.

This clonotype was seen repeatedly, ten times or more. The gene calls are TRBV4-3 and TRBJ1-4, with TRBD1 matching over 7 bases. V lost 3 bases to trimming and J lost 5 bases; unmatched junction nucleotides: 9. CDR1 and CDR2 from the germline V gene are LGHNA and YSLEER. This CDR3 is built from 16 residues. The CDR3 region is CASSHHRGQQNEKLFF. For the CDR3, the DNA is TGCGCCAGCAGCCATCACCGGGGACAGCAAAATGAAAAACTGTTTTTT.

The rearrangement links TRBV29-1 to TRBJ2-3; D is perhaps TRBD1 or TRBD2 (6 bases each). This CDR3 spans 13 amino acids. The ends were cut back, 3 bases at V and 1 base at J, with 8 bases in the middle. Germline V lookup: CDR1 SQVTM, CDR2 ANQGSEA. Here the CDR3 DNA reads TGCAGCGTTGAGGAGGGGGGCACAGATACGCAGTATTTT. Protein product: CSVEEGGTDTQYF.

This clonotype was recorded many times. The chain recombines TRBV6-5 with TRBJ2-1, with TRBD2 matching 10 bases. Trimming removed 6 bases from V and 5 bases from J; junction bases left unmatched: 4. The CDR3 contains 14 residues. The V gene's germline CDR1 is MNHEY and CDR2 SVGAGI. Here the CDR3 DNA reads TGTGCCAGCAGCCCGGGACTAGCGAACAATGAGCAGTTCTTC. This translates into CASSPGLANNEQFF.

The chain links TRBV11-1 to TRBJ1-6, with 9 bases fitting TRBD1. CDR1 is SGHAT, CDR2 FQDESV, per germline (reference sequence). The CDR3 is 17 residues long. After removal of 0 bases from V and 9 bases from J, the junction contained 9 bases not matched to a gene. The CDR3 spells CASSLAGTGWYASPLHF. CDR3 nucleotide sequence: TGTGCCAGCAGCTTAGCCGGGACAGGGTGGTATGCTTCACCCCTCCACTTT. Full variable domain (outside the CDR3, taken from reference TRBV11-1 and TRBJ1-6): EAEVAQSPRYKITEKSQAVAFWCDPISGHATLYWYRQILGQGPELLVQFQDESVVDDSQLPKDRFSAERLKGVDSTLKIQPAELGDSAMYLCASSLAGTGWYASPLHFGNGTRLTVT.

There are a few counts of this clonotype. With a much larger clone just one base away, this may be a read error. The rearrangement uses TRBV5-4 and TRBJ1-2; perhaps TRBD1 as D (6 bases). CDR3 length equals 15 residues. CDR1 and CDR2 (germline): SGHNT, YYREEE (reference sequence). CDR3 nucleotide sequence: TGTGCCTGCAGCTTGAGGGGTGGAGGGGGTTATGGCTACACCTTC. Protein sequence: CACSLRGGGGYGYTF.

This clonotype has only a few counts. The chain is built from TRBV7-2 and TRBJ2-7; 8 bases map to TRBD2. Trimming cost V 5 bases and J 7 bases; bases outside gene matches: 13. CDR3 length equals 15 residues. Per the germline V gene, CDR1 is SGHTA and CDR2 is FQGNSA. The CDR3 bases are TGTGCCAGCAGCGGAGTAGCGGGATCGGGTGTAGAGCAGTACTTC. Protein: CASSGVAGSGVEQYF.

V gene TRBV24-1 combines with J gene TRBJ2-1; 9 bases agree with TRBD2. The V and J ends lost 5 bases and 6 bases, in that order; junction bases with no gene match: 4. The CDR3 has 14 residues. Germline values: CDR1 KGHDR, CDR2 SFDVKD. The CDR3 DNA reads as TGTGCCACCAGTGGAGCGGGAGGCTCCAATGAGCAGTTCTTC. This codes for CATSGAGGSNEQFF.

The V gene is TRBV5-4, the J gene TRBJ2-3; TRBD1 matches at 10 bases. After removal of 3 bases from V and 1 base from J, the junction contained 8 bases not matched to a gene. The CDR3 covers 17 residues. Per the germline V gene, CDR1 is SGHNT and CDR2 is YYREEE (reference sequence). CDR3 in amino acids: CASSSKGQGGRTDTQYF. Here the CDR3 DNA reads TGTGCCAGCAGCTCCAAAGGACAGGGGGGACGCACAGATACGCAGTATTTT.

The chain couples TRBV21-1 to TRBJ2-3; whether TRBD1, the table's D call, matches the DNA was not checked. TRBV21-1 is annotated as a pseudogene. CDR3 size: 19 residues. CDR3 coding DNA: TGTGCCAGCAGTTGGAGGGGGGCTAACAAAACCACTAGCACAGATACGCAGTATTTT. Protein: CASSWRGANKTTSTDTQYF.

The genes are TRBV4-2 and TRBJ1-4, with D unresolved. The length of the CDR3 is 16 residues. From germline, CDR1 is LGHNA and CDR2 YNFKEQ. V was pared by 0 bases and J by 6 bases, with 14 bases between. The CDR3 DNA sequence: TGTGCCAGCAGCCAAGAAATGTCAGGCGCGGATGAAAAACTGTTTTTT. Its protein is CASSQEMSGADEKLFF.

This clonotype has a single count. In nucleotides, the CDR3 is TGTGCCAGCAGGTACGAGCGCTACACAGATACGCAGTATTTT. Translated, it gives CASRYERYTDTQYF. The chain uses TRBV2 and TRBJ2-3; D is unclear. The V gene lost 6 bases and the J gene lost 2 bases, with 12 bases spanning the gap. The CDR3 is made up of 14 amino acids. In germline, CDR1 is SNHLY, CDR2 FYNNEI.

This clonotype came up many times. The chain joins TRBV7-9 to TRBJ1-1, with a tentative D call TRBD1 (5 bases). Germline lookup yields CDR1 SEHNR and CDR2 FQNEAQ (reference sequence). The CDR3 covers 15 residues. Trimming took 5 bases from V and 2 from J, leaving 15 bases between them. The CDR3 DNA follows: TGTGCCAGCAGCACCACCGGGACGGCAAACACTGAAGCTTTCTTT. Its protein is CASSTTGTANTEAFF.

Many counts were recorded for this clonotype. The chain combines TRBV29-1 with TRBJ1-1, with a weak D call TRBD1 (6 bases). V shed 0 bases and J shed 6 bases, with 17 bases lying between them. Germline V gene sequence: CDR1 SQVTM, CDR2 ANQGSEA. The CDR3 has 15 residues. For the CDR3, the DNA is TGCAGCGTTGAAGATCTTACAGGGCGGTCCTCTGAAGCTTTCTTT. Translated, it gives CSVEDLTGRSSEAFF.

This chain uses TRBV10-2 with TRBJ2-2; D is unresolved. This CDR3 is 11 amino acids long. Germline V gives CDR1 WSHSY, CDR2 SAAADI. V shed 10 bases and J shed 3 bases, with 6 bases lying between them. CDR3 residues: CATTDTGELFF. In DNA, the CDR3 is TGCGCCACTACTGACACCGGGGAGCTGTTTTTT.

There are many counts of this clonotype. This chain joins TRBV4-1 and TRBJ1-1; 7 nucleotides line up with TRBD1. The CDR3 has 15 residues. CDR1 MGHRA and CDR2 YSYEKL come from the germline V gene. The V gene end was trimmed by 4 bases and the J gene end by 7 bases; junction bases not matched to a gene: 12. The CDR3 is CASSLRPGTASEAFF. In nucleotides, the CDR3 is TGCGCCAGCAGCCTCCGACCCGGGACAGCCAGTGAAGCTTTCTTT.

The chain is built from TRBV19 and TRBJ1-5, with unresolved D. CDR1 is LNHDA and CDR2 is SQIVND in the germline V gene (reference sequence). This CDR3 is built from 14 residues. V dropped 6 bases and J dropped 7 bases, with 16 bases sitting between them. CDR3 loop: CASRPGIATQPQHF. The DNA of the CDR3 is TGTGCCAGTAGACCAGGTATAGCGACACAGCCCCAGCATTTT.

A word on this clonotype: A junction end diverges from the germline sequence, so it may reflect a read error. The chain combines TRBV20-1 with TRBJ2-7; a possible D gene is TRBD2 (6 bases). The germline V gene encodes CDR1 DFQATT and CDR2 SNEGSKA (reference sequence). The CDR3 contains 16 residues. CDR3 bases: TGCAGTGCTAGAGATTCGTTTCGGGACTCAGCCTACGGGCAGCACTTC. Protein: CSARDSFRDSAYGQHF.

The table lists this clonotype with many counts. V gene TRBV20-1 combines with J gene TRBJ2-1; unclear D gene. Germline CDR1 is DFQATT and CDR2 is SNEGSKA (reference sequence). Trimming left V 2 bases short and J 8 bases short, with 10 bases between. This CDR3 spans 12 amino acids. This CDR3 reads CSARPVLDEQFF. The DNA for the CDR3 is TGCAGTGCTAGACCCGTTCTGGATGAGCAGTTCTTC.

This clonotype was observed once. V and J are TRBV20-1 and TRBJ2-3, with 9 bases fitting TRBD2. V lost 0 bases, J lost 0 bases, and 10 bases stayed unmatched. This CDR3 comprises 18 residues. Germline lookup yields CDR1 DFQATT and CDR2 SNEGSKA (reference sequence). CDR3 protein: CSARDLGWLAGSTDTQYF. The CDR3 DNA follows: TGCAGTGCTAGAGACCTGGGGTGGCTAGCGGGGAGCACAGATACGCAGTATTTT.

The CDR3 bases are TGTGCCAGTAGAGCTACAGGGCAGCCCCAGCATTTT. Protein: CASRATGQPQHF. The chain couples TRBV19 to TRBJ1-5, with a possible D match to TRBD1 (6 bases). This CDR3 has 12 residues. Germline V gene lookup returns CDR1 LNHDA and CDR2 SQIVND (reference sequence). Trimming removed 6 bases from V and 7 bases from J, with 10 bases in between.

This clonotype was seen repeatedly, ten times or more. CDR3 sequence: CASSQLAAYNEQFF. The CDR3 DNA is TGTGCCAGCAGCCAACTAGCGGCCTACAATGAGCAGTTCTTC. The rearrangement links TRBV7-8 to TRBJ2-1; 8 bases align to TRBD2. Germline loops: CDR1 SGHVS, CDR2 FQNEAQ. This CDR3 is 14 amino acids long. Trimming removed 5 bases from V and 2 bases from J; junction bases left unmatched: 2.

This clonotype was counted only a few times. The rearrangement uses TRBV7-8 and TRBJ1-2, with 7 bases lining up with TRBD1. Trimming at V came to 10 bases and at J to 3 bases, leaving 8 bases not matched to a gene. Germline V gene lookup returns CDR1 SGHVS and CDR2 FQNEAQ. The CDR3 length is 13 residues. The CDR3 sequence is CATLPQGYYGYTF. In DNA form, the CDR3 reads TGTGCCACCCTTCCACAGGGGTACTATGGCTACACCTTC.